This T cell receptor (beta chain) derives from a study of blood T cell repertoires in COVID-19. The overall study: Whether acute or convalescent, the COVID-19 samples came from the United States, Italy and Spain. Sources were T cells, B-cell-depleted T cells, or PBMCs; the material itself was cDNA or gDNA.

Original data processing: Quantification of nucleated cells was approximated via reference gene primer amplification. The method was immunoSEQ multiplex PCR; TCRdb's version includes in-frame clones alone and lacks a portion of them. V, J and clone size were drawn from that table, and D and trimming were deduced from the DNA. The repertoire consists of 390,000 or so clones, with around 87% occurring once and the leading ten covering approximately 6.2%. Germline lookup yields CDR1 LGHNA and CDR2 YNFKEQ. V was pared by 3 bases and J by 0 bases, with 12 bases between. The CDR3 has 15 residues. Sequenced material: peripheral blood. The TCR comes from a young man with active or convalescent COVID-19. J is TRBJ2-7 and V is TRBV4-2; D uncertain. The CDR3 DNA reads TGTGCCAGCAGCCAGGAAGCGAGGAGCTCCTACGAGCAGTACTTC. Translated, it gives CASSQEARSSYEQYF.